This T cell receptor beta chain came from a study of cytomegalovirus exposure and HLA in healthy donors. V dropped 4 bases and J dropped 3; count of bases not matched to a gene: 5. Germline CDR1 and CDR2: LNHDA and SQIVND (reference sequence). The CDR3 totals 15 residues. PCR involved 60 Vbeta and 13 Jbeta primers. Only in-frame clones appear in the TCRdb table, and some are missing; sequencing was by immunoSEQ multiplex PCR. The profile shows 75,000 to 95,000 clones, roughly 73% of them singletons. The rearrangement links TRBV19 to TRBJ2-1; 8 bases align to TRBD2. The sequenced material came from PBMCs. This TCR was recovered from a male donor in good health and CMV-seropositive. CDR3 amino acids: CASSSRTSSYNEQFF. In DNA form, the CDR3 reads TGTGCCAGTAGTAGCAGGACTAGCAGCTACAATGAGCAGTTCTTC.